This TCR beta chain was captured in a study of patients and donors after allogeneic stem cell transplantation. The V gene's germline CDR1 is LGHNA and CDR2 YSLEER. The CDR3 extends over 17 amino acids. Trimming at V came to 0 bases and at J to 6 bases, leaving 12 bases not matched to a gene. TCRdb re-called the RT-PCR reads through MiXCR, storing one row per CDR3 protein. The sample has over 150,000 distinct CDR3 sequences, roughly 30% seen once; the top ten hold roughly 3.2%. The chain couples TRBV4-3 to TRBJ2-3; TRBD2 matches at 7 bases. The sequence was collected from a human donor who was either an allogeneic HSCT recipient or a stem cell or donor lymphocyte infusion donor (not recorded which). It is not recorded whose cells these are; they may come from a transplant donor. The material sequenced was blood, either unsorted or a sorted T cell fraction (not recorded which). For the CDR3, the DNA is TGCGCCAGCAGCCAAGAGGCGGCGGGAGTCCCCCCCGATACGCAGTATTTT. Its protein is CASSQEAAGVPPDTQYF.